Sequencing of this T cell receptor (beta chain) was carried out in a study of glioma-infiltrating T cells after dendritic cell vaccination. Study in general: Autologous tumor lysate was loaded overnight onto monocyte-derived dendritic cells grown seven days with IL-4 and GM-CSF. Study-wide points: Survival was not directly related to TCR clonality in these patients.

Sample time point: after dendritic cell vaccination, including at tumor progression/relapse. Only patients with spare fresh-frozen tumor and over two years of follow-up were included. No glioblastoma patient carried an isocitrate dehydrogenase mutation. The length of the CDR3 is 11 residues. CDR1 and CDR2 from the germline V gene are DFQATT and SNEGSKA (reference sequence). The V gene lost 4 bases and the J gene lost 8 bases, with 10 bases spanning the gap. Here immunoSEQ multiplex PCR was the method, and the copy in TCRdb shows in-frame clones only, minus some. Of around 25,000 clones listed, around 92% are singletons. On this clone: What it binds is unknown.

This chain links TRBV20-1 with TRBJ2-3; TRBD1 might be the D (6 bases). This TCR came from a human donor with glioblastoma. The sequencing used blood, collected after dendritic cell vaccination. The CDR3 reads CSAKGGSTQYF. The CDR3 DNA follows: TGCAGTGCTAAAGGGGGAAGTACGCAGTATTTT.